This TCR beta chain was obtained from a study of blood T cell repertoires in COVID-19. The wider study: Sample material is recorded as cDNA or gDNA derived from T cells, B-cell-depleted T cells, or PBMCs.

Germline V lookup: CDR1 GTSNPN, CDR2 SVGIG (reference sequence). This CDR3 is built from 14 residues. The V end lost 0 bases, the J end lost 8 bases, and 16 bases lay between the germline ends. Assay: immunoSEQ multiplex PCR; the TCRdb copy retains only in-frame clones and omits some. The repertoire holds about 280,000 clones, with roughly 88% as singletons. The clonotype comes from a woman aged 65 to 85 with acute or convalescent COVID-19. Specimen: peripheral blood. This chain joins TRBV30 and TRBJ1-1; D might be TRBD1 (6 bases). CDR3 sequence (DNA): TGTGCCTGGAGTGTGGGGACACCCGGGCGGGAAGCTTTCTTT. Its protein is CAWSVGTPGREAFF.